This T cell receptor beta chain stems from a study of control samples from healthy donors and cancer patients. The repertoire was sequenced with immunoSEQ multiplex PCR; TCRdb's copy has only in-frame clones and lacks some. The sample records 110,000 or so clones, roughly 79% being singletons. V was pared by 3 bases and J by 4 bases, with 10 bases of the junction left unmatched. CDR1 and CDR2 (germline): SGDLS, YYNGEE. The CDR3 covers 16 residues. This rearrangement joins TRBV9 to TRBJ2-5; the match to TRBD1 covers 9 bases. The TCR originated in a man between 18 and 35 years old in good health. Sequenced: blood. The DNA of the CDR3 is TGTGCCAGCAGCGATTCCGGGACAGGGATAGGAGAGACCCAGTACTTC. This sequence encodes CASSDSGTGIGETQYF.